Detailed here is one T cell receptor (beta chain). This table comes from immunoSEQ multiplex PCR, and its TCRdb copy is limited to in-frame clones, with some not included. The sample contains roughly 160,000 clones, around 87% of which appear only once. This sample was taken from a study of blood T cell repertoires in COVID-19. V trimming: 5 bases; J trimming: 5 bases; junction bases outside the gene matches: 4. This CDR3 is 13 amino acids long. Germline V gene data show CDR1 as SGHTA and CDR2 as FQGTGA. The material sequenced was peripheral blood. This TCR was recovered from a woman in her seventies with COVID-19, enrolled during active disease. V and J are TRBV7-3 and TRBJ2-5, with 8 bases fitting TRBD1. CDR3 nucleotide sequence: TGTGCCAGCAGCGTCAGGGGGCGGGAGACCCAGTACTTC. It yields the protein CASSVRGRETQYF.